This T cell receptor (beta chain) came from a study of cytomegalovirus exposure and HLA in healthy donors. After removal of 1 base from V and 1 base from J, the junction contained 4 bases not matched to a gene. Per the germline V gene, CDR1 is SGHTA and CDR2 is FQGNSA. The CDR3 runs to 16 residues. Study results and limitations: In a later analysis, first-cohort TCR clusters were found to tend to co-occur in the approximately 110 validation repertoires. CMV antigen specificity was confirmed in vitro for a few CMV-associated chains. Investigators reported 150 to 200 TCR beta chains as tied to cytomegalovirus.

Comment on this clone: Its antigen is unidentified.

The assay was immunoSEQ multiplex PCR, and TCRdb's table has in-frame clones only and misses some. Seen here are over 45,000 clones, 85% to 95% observed once, and the top ten hold about 1%. The TCR originated in a man aged 18 to 30 in good health and CMV-seronegative. The rearrangement joins TRBV7-2 to TRBJ2-7, with TRBD2 matching 10 bases. The sample taken for sequencing was PBMCs. The CDR3 DNA is TGTGCCAGCAGCTTAGGCGGACTAGCGGAATCCTACGAGCAGTACTTC. This codes for CASSLGGLAESYEQYF.